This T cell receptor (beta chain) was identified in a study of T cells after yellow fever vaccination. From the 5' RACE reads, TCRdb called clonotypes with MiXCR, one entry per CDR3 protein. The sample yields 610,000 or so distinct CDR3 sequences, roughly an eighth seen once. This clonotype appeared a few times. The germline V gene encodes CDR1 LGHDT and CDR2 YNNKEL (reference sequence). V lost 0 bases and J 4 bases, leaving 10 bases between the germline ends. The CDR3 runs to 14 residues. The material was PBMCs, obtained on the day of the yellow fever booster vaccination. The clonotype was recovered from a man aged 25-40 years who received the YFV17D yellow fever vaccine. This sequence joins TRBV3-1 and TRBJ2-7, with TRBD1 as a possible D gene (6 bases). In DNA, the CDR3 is TGTGCCAGCAGCCAAGAGCGGACAGTTTACGAGCAGTACTTC. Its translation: CASSQERTVYEQYF.